Sequencing of this T cell receptor beta chain was carried out in a study of T-cell memory formation after mild COVID-19. Across the study: Largely, TCR clusters stayed within a single donor.

TCRdb used MiXCR to reprocess the 5' RACE reads, holding one entry per CDR3 protein. Of about 400,000 distinct CDR3 sequences in the sample, 20% to 30% were seen once. Trimming shortened V by 0 bases and J by 5 bases, and 13 bases separated the two germline ends. Germline V CDR1 and CDR2: SGHAT, FQNNGV. The CDR3 covers 16 residues. This rearrangement joins TRBV11-2 to TRBJ2-2, with D possibly matching TRBD1 (6 bases). This TCR was sampled from an adult woman who had mild COVID-19 (a few samples of this study predate the infection). Cell type and time point are not known. Sequencing was performed on PBMCs or a T cell subset sorted from them (not recorded which). CDR3 nucleotides: TGTGCCAGCAGCTTAGATACTTGGGGGCCGACCGGGGAGCTGTTTTTT. Residues: CASSLDTWGPTGELFF.